A selection of T cell receptor beta chains follows, all from one sample in a study of CD8+ T cells in alopecia areata. Produced via immunoSEQ multiplex PCR; TCRdb's table is partial and in-frame only. The sample consists of roughly 64,000 clones, 44% of them appearing once. Sequencing used NKG2D-low CD8+ T cells sorted from blood. These receptor sequences come from a human donor with alopecia areata. CDR3s include the opening cysteine and the closing phenylalanine or tryptophan. The order of the fields is V gene, clone size, D gene, J gene, CDR3 protein, CDR3 DNA. The D gene is left open where the match is weak. Size is stated for part of the rows, as once, few or many counts, or as a class when the clone is expanded.

V: TRBV7-9
size: -
D: -
J: TRBJ2-1
CDR3: CASSPTREQFF
DNA: TGTGCCAGCAGCCCCACTAGGGAGCAGTTCTTC

V: TRBV6-5
size: -
D: -
J: TRBJ2-5
CDR3: CASSAMETQYF
DNA: TGTGCCAGCAGTGCAATGGAGACCCAGTACTTC

V: TRBV18
size: few
D: -
J: TRBJ2-7
CDR3: CASSPSDSYEQYF
DNA: TGTGCCAGCTCACCGTCAGACTCCTACGAGCAGTACTTC

V: TRBV6-6
size: -
D: -
J: TRBJ1-2
CDR3: CASIRDGNYGYTF
DNA: TGTGCCAGCATAAGGGACGGGAACTATGGCTACACCTTC

V: TRBV29-1
size: few
D: -
J: TRBJ2-5
CDR3: CTYQRGGWSETQYF
DNA: TGCACCTACCAGAGGGGGGGTTGGAGTGAGACCCAGTACTTC

V: TRBV5-6
size: -
D: -
J: TRBJ2-7
CDR3: CASSHTYEQYF
DNA: TGTGCCAGCAGCCACACTTACGAGCAGTACTTC

V: TRBV13
size: -
D: -
J: TRBJ1-1
CDR3: CASSRESAGRPEAFF
DNA: TGTGCCAGCAGCCGGGAGTCGGCCGGGCGACCTGAAGCTTTCTTT

V: TRBV29-1
size: -
D: TRBD1
J: TRBJ2-2
CDR3: CSVYRDRGNTGELFF
DNA: TGCAGCGTCTATAGGGACAGGGGAAACACCGGGGAGCTGTTTTTT

V: TRBV9
size: -
D: -
J: TRBJ2-3
CDR3: CASSTQGSWATDTQYF
DNA: TGTGCCAGCAGCACACAGGGTTCCTGGGCCACAGATACGCAGTATTTT

V: TRBV5-4
size: -
D: TRBD2
J: TRBJ2-5
CDR3: CASSPGLAGAQETQYF
DNA: TGTGCCAGCAGCCCGGGACTAGCGGGAGCACAAGAGACCCAGTACTTC

V: TRBV29-1
size: -
D: -
J: TRBJ2-7
CDR3: CSVGIKGVEQYF
DNA: TGCAGCGTTGGTATTAAGGGGGTCGAGCAGTACTTC

V: TRBV9
size: -
D: TRBD1
J: TRBJ2-4
CDR3: CASSGSGTGINIQYF
DNA: TGTGCCAGCAGCGGATCCGGGACAGGCATAAACATTCAGTACTTC

V: TRBV6-5
size: -
D: -
J: TRBJ2-3
CDR3: CASSYSSGSTGDTQYF
DNA: TGTGCCAGCAGTTACTCGTCGGGGTCTACTGGAGATACGCAGTATTTT

V: TRBV5-4
size: once
D: -
J: TRBJ2-1
CDR3: CAVGVPGAGDNEQFF
DNA: TGTGCCGTCGGAGTACCGGGGGCCGGGGACAATGAGCAGTTCTTC

V: TRBV29-1
size: -
D: -
J: TRBJ1-2
CDR3: CSVEERAGYTF
DNA: TGCAGCGTTGAGGAGCGGGCTGGCTACACCTTC

V: TRBV29-1
size: -
D: -
J: TRBJ1-1
CDR3: CSVQGPGMNTEAFF
DNA: TGCAGCGTTCAGGGGCCAGGAATGAACACTGAAGCTTTCTTT